These 7 T cell receptor beta chains came from one sample sequenced in a study of T-cell memory formation after mild COVID-19. TCRdb independently ran MiXCR on the 5' RACE reads; one entry per CDR3 protein. The sample has about 270,000 distinct CDR3 sequences, about 16% seen once. Material: PBMCs or a T cell subset sorted from them (not recorded which). Every receptor here comes from a man aged 18 to 30 who had mild COVID-19 (a few samples of this study predate the infection). Cell type and time point are not known.

This clonotype has at least ten counts. The chain recombines TRBV6-2 or TRBV6-3 with TRBJ2-5; no definite D call. Trimming stripped 2 bases from V and 5 bases from J, with 15 bases between. This CDR3 comprises 15 residues. In germline, CDR1 is MNHEY, CDR2 SVGEGT. The CDR3, as DNA: TGTGCCAGCAGTTACCCAAGACAATTCGGGGAGACCCAGTACTTC. Protein sequence: CASSYPRQFGETQYF.

The J gene is TRBJ2-3, the V gene TRBV4-1; D is unresolved. This CDR3 has 15 residues. Trimming took off 1 base at V and 4 bases at J, with 12 bases between the two ends. Germline assignment: CDR1 MGHRA and CDR2 YSYEKL. CDR3 bases: TGCGCCAGCAGCCAAGTGGTGACGCCGGCAGATACGCAGTATTTT. It is translated as CASSQVVTPADTQYF.

This rearrangement joins TRBV4-3 to TRBJ2-2, with TRBD1 matching over 7 bases. Trimming at V came to 3 bases and at J to 5 bases, leaving 9 bases not matched to a gene. CDR1 and CDR2 (germline): LGHNA, YSLEER. There are 16 residues in the CDR3. The CDR3 DNA reads as TGCGCCAGCAGCCAGGGAAACAGGGGTTCAACCGGGGAGCTGTTTTTT. Protein product: CASSQGNRGSTGELFF.

This clonotype was counted between two and nine times. J is TRBJ2-2 and V is TRBV9; tentatively, D is TRBD1 or TRBD2 (5 bases each). Germline assignment: CDR1 SGDLS and CDR2 YYNGEE. The V gene lost 4 bases and the J gene lost 5 bases, with 12 bases spanning the gap. CDR3 size: 14 residues. CDR3: CASSPGRRTGELFF. The CDR3 DNA follows: TGTGCCAGCAGCCCAGGGCGGAGGACCGGGGAGCTGTTTTTT.

The DNA of the CDR3 is TGTGCCAGCAGCCCCGACACTAACTATGGCTACACCTTC. The encoded protein is CASSPDTNYGYTF. This sequence joins TRBV7-2 and TRBJ1-2; D gene uncertain. There are 13 residues in the CDR3. Trimming cost V 5 bases and J 0 bases, with 7 bases left between them. Germline V gives CDR1 SGHTA, CDR2 FQGNSA.

This clonotype appeared a few times. The chain joins TRBV5-4 to TRBJ1-2; D is perhaps TRBD1 (5 bases). V lost 4 bases and J 3 bases, leaving 13 bases between the germline ends. The CDR3 spans 14 residues. The germline V gene encodes CDR1 SGHNT and CDR2 YYREEE (reference sequence). The CDR3: CASSRGVGDYGYTF. CDR3 in DNA: TGTGCCAGCAGCCGGGGGGTAGGAGACTATGGCTACACCTTC.

The J gene is TRBJ2-1, the V gene TRBV6-6, with 8 nucleotides matching TRBD2. V gave up 3 bases and J gave up 8 bases; unmatched junction bases: 6. Germline values: CDR1 MNHNY, CDR2 SVGAGI (reference sequence). The CDR3 covers 14 residues. Here the CDR3 DNA reads TGTGCCAGCAGTTATGCTCTAGCGGGTGATGAGCAGTTCTTC. Translated, it gives CASSYALAGDEQFF.